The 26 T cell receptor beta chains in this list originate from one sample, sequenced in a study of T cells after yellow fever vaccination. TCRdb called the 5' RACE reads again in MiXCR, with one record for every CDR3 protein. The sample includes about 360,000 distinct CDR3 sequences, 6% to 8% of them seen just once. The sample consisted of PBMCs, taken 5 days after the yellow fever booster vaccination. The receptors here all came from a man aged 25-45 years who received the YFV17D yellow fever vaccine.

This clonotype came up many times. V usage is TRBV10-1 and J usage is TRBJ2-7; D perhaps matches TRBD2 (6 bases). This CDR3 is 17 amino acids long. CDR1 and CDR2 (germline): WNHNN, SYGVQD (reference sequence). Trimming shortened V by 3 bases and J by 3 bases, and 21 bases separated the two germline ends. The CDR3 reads CASSEGGRGPEGYEQYF. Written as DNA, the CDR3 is TGCGCCAGCAGTGAAGGAGGGAGAGGCCCGGAGGGCTACGAGCAGTACTTC.

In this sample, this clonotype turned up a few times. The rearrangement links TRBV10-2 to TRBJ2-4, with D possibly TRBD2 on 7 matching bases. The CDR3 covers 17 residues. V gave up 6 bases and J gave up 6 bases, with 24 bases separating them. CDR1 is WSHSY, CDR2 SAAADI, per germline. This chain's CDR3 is CASSPGAERGGRNIQYF. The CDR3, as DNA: TGCGCCAGCAGCCCGGGGGCGGAGAGGGGGGGGAGAAACATTCAGTACTTC.

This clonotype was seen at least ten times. The CDR3 loop reads CSATPRIAGANVLTF. The CDR3 DNA follows: TGCAGTGCTACACCTAGAATCGCTGGGGCCAACGTCCTGACTTTC. The V gene is TRBV20-1, the J gene TRBJ2-6; D is undetermined. The ends were cut back, 4 bases at V and 2 bases at J, with 12 bases in the middle. CDR1 is DFQATT and CDR2 is SNEGSKA in the germline V gene (reference sequence). This CDR3 spans 15 amino acids.

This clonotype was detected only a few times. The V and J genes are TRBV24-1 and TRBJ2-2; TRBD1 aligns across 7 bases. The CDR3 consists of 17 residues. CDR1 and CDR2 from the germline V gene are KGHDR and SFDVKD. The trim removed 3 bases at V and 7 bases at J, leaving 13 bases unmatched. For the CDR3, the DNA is TGTGCCACCAGTGATCGGGACAGTTCAAACCCGGACGGGGAGCTGTTTTTT. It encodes CATSDRDSSNPDGELFF.

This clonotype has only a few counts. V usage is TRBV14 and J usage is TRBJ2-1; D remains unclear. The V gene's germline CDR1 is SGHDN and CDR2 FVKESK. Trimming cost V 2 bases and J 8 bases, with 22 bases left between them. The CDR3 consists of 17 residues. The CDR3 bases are TGTGCCAGCAGCCAAATTCTTTACCACCCCTCTCTCGATGAGCAGTTCTTC. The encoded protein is CASSQILYHPSLDEQFF.

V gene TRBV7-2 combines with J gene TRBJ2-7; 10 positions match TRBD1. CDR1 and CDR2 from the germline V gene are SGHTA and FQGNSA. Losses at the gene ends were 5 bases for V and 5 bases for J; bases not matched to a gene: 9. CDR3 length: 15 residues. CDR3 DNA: TGTGCCAGCAGCCTCACCGGGGGGACAGGGGACGAGCAGTACTTC. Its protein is CASSLTGGTGDEQYF.

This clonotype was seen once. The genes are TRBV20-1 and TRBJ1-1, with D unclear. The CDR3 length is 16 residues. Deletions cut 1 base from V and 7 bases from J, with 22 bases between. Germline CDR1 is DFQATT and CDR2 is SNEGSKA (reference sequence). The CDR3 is CSARGQEKIQRYEAFF. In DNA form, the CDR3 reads TGCAGTGCTAGAGGGCAGGAGAAAATCCAAAGATATGAAGCTTTCTTT.

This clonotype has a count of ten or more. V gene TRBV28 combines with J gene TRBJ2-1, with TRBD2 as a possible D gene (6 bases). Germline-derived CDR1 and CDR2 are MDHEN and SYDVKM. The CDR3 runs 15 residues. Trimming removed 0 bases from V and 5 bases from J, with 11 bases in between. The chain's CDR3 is CASSLWWRDDNEQFF. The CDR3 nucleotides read TGTGCCAGCAGTTTATGGTGGCGGGACGACAATGAGCAGTTCTTC.

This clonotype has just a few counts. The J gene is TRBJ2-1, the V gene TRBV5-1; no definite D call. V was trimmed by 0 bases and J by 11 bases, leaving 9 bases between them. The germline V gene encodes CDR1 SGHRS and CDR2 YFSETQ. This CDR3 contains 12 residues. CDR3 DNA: TGCGCCAGCAGCTTGGTCTCTGGACAGCAGTTCTTC. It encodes CASSLVSGQQFF.

The CDR3 reads CASRGNSYNEQFF. The CDR3 DNA sequence: TGTGCCAGCAGGGGGAACTCCTACAATGAGCAGTTCTTC. This chain connects TRBV6-1 to TRBJ2-1, with D hard to call. The CDR3 sequence is 13 residues long. Between the trimmed V and J ends, which lost 6 bases and 0 bases, there was a span of 6 bases. Per the germline V gene, CDR1 is MNHNS and CDR2 is SASEGT.

The CDR3: CASSFSVAGPSTDTQYF. CDR3 sequence (DNA): TGCGCCAGCAGCTTTTCGGTAGCGGGGCCTAGCACAGATACGCAGTATTTT. This chain joins TRBV5-1 and TRBJ2-3; 8 nucleotides agree with TRBD2. J gave up 0 bases and V 2 bases, and 8 bases lay outside the gene matches. The germline gives CDR1 SGHRS, CDR2 YFSETQ. This CDR3 contains 17 residues.

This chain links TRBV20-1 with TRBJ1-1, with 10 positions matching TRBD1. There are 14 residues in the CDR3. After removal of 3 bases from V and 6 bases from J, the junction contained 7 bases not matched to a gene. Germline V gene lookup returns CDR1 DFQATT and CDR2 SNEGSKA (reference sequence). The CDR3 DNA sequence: TGCAGTGCTAGGCGGGACAGGGGATCCGCTGAAGCTTTCTTT. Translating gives CSARRDRGSAEAFF.

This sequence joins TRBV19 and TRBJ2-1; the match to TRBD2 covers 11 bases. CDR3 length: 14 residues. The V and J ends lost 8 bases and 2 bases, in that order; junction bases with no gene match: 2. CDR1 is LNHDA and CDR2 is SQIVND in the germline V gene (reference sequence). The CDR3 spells CASASGRTYNEQFF. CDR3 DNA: TGTGCCAGTGCTAGCGGGAGGACCTACAATGAGCAGTTCTTC.

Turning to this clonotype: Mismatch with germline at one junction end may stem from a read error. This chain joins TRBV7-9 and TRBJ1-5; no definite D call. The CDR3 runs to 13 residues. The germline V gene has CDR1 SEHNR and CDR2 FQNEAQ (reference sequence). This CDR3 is CASSLAKNQPQHF. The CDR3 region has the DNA TGTGCCAGCAGCCTAGCTAAGAATCAGCCCCAGCATTTT.

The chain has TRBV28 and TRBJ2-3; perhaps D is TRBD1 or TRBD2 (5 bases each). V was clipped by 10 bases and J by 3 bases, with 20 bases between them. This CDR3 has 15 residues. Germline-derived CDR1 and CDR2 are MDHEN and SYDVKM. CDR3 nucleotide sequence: TGTGCCACCATCCGAGGGGCTAGTGGGACAGATACGCAGTATTTT. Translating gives CATIRGASGTDTQYF.

The CDR3 sequence: CASSQRGGRAGSEQYF. The DNA of the CDR3 is TGTGCCAGCAGCCAAAGGGGGGGGAGGGCCGGATCCGAGCAGTACTTC. The V and J genes are TRBV7-2 and TRBJ2-7; maybe TRBD2 (7 bases). The CDR3 loop spans 16 amino acids. V lost 5 bases, J lost 6 bases, and 23 bases lay in between. Germline CDR1 and CDR2: SGHTA and FQGNSA.

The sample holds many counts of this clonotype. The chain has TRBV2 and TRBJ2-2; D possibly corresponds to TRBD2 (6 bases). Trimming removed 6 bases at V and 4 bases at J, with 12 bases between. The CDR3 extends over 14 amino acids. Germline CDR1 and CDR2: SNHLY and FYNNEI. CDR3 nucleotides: TGTGCCAGCAGGCCCACTAGCAGCACCGGGGAGCTGTTTTTT. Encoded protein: CASRPTSSTGELFF.

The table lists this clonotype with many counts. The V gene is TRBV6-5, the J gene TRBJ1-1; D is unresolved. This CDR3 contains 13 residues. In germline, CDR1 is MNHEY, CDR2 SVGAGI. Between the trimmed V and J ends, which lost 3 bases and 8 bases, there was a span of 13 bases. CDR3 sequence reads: CASSYSSLREAFF. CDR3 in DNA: TGTGCCAGCAGTTATTCCTCCCTTCGGGAAGCTTTCTTT.

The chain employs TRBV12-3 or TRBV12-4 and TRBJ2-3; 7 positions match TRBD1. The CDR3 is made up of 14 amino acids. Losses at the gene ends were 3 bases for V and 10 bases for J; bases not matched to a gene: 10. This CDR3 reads CASSLYQGTVAQYF. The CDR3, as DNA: TGTGCCAGCAGTTTGTACCAAGGGACAGTAGCGCAGTATTTT.

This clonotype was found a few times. The CDR3 DNA reads TGTGCCAGCAGTTACTCGTATTCGGACAGCTCTGGAAACACCATATATTTT. It codes for CASSYSYSDSSGNTIYF. The V and J genes are TRBV6-5 and TRBJ1-3; TRBD1 might be the D (6 bases). The CDR3 contains 17 residues. Trimming pared 0 bases from V and 0 bases from J, leaving 12 bases between. Germline V gives CDR1 MNHEY, CDR2 SVGAGI.

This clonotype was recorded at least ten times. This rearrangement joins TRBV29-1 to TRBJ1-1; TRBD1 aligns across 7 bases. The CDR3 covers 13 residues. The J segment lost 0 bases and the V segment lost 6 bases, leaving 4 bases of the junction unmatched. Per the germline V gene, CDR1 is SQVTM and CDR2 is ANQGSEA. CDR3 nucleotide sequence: TGCAGCGTGGCGGACAGGCTGAACACTGAAGCTTTCTTT. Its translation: CSVADRLNTEAFF. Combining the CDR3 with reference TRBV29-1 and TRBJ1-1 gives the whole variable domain SAVISQKPSRDICQRGTSLTIQCQVDSQVTMMFWYRQQPGQSLTLIATANQGSEATYESGFVIDKFPISRPNLTFSTLTVSNMSPEDSSIYLCSVADRLNTEAFFGQGTRLTVV.

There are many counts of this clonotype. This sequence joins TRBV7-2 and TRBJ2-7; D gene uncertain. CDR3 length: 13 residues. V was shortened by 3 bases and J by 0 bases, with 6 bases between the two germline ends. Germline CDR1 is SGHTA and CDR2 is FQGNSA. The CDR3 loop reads CASSFGFSYEQYF. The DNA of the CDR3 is TGTGCCAGCAGCTTTGGGTTCTCCTACGAGCAGTACTTC.

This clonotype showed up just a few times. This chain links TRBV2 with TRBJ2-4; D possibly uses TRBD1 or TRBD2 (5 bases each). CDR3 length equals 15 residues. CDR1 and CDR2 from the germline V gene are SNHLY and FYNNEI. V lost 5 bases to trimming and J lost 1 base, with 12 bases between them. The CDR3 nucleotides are TGTGCCAGCAGTCACCGAGGGACGGCCAAAAACATTCAGTACTTC. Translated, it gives CASSHRGTAKNIQYF.

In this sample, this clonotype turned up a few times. The CDR3 is CASLAGSRQFF. In nucleotides, the CDR3 is TGTGCCAGCCTAGCGGGGTCGCGGCAGTTCTTC. V and J are TRBV6-5 and TRBJ2-1; 9 nucleotides agree with TRBD2. With V trimmed by 8 bases and J by 12 bases, 5 bases remained unmatched. Germline lookup yields CDR1 MNHEY and CDR2 SVGAGI. The CDR3 sequence is 11 residues long.

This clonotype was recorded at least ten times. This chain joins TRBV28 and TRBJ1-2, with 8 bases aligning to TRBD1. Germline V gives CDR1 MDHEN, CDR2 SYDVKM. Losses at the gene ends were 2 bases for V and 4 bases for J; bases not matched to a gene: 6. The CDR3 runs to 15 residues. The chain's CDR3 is CASSLGQGVFYGYTF. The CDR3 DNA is TGTGCCAGCAGTTTAGGACAGGGCGTGTTCTATGGCTACACCTTC.

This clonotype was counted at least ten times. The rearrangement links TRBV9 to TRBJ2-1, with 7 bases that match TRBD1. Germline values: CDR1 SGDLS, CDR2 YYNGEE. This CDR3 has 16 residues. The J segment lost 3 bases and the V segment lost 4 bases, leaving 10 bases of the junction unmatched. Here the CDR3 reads CASSSPPGQNYNEQFF. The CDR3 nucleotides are TGTGCCAGCAGCTCACCCCCGGGACAGAACTACAATGAGCAGTTCTTC.